The rows below give T cell receptor beta chains drawn from one sample of a study of cytomegalovirus exposure and HLA in healthy donors. The table came from immunoSEQ multiplex PCR; TCRdb's copy has only in-frame clones and leaves some out. In the table there are roughly 90,000 clones, less than 80% of which are singletons. The sample taken for sequencing was PBMCs. All receptors derive from a man aged 25 to 40 in good health and CMV-seropositive. CDR3s include the opening cysteine and the closing phenylalanine or tryptophan. Fields, in order: clone size, V gene, D gene, J gene, CDR3 DNA, CDR3 protein. A D gene is named only where the DNA matches it firmly. The listing skips clone size in some rows; elsewhere it reads once, few, many or a size class.

>.|TRBV6-5|.|TRBJ1-5
TGTGCCAGCAGTACGGGGACAAATAATCAGCCCCAGCATTTT
CASSTGTNNQPQHF
>few|TRBV9|.|TRBJ2-6
TGTGCCAGCAGCGTAGAGGGGTCTGGGGCCAACGTCCTGACTTTC
CASSVEGSGANVLTF
>.|TRBV7-2|.|TRBJ2-7
TGTGCCAGCAGCCTACAGGGATACGAGCAGTACTTC
CASSLQGYEQYF
>.|TRBV5-1|.|TRBJ1-1
TGCGCCAGCAGCCCCGCGGGGCAGGGCAAAGGAGCTTTCTTT
CASSPAGQGKGAFF
>.|TRBV7-9|TRBD1|TRBJ2-7
TGTGCCAGCAGCTTTCTCACCGGGACAGGGAAACACGAGCAGTACTTC
CASSFLTGTGKHEQYF
>once|TRBV6-5|TRBD2|TRBJ2-7
TGTGCCAGCAGTGGCCCGAGCGGGAGATACGAGCAGTACTTC
CASSGPSGRYEQYF
>.|TRBV4-2|TRBD2|TRBJ2-3
TGTGCCAGCAGCCCCGGACTAGCGGGCCGATCAGATACGCAGTATTTT
CASSPGLAGRSDTQYF
>many|TRBV5-6|.|TRBJ1-1
TGTGCCAGCAGCTTCAGAGAGGACACTGAAGCTTTCTTT
CASSFREDTEAFF
>.|TRBV6-1|.|TRBJ2-7
TGTGCCAGCAGTGAAGGGGCCGAAGATTTTCTAAACTCCTACGAGCAGTACTTC
CASSEGAEDFLNSYEQYF
>.|TRBV7-6|TRBD2|TRBJ2-5
TGTGCCAGCAGCCCCGGGGGGGTTACGGAGACCCAGTACTTC
CASSPGGVTETQYF
>.|TRBV30|.|TRBJ2-3
TGTGCCTGGACACTAAGAGCGACCAGCACAGATACGCAGTATTTT
CAWTLRATSTDTQYF
>.|TRBV29-1|.|TRBJ1-2
TGCAGCGTTGGTTTCACGCAGTTGGATGGCTACACCTTC
CSVGFTQLDGYTF
>.|TRBV30|.|TRBJ2-7
TGTGCCTTATCTTTAACGAGGGCCTACGAGCAGTACTTC
CALSLTRAYEQYF
>few|TRBV9|.|TRBJ1-1
TGTGCCAGCAGCCTACAGAGGAACACTGAAGCTTTCTTT
CASSLQRNTEAFF
>.|TRBV9|TRBD2|TRBJ2-1
TGTGCCAGCAGCGTGACGGTAGCGGGGGCGCAAGGGCAGTTCTTC
CASSVTVAGAQGQFF
>.|TRBV4-3|.|TRBJ2-3
TGCGCCAGCAGCCAACTTCTTCCCCGTGGACACCTTACAGATACGCAGTATTTT
CASSQLLPRGHLTDTQYF
>.|TRBV25-1|TRBD1|TRBJ2-7
TGTGCCAGCAGTGCAAGGACAGGGCCGAGCGAGCAGTACTTC
CASSARTGPSEQYF
>.|TRBV2|TRBD1|TRBJ2-7
TGTGCCAGCTCGGACAGGGAATCCTACGAGCAGTACTTC
CASSDRESYEQYF
>once|TRBV5-4|TRBD1|TRBJ2-1
TGTGCCAGCAGCACGGGACAGGGGGCGGACTACAATGAGCAGTTCTTC
CASSTGQGADYNEQFF
>.|TRBV29-1|TRBD1|TRBJ2-3
TGCAGCGTCCGGACAGGGGTGGCAGATACGCAGTATTTT
CSVRTGVADTQYF
>.|TRBV6-1|.|TRBJ1-5
TGTGCCAGCAGTGTTACCAGGGAACAGCCCCAGCATTTT
CASSVTREQPQHF
>.|TRBV5-1|.|TRBJ2-2
TGCGCCAGCAGCTCCCCGGACACCACTAACACCGGGGAGCTGTTTTTT
CASSSPDTTNTGELFF
>.|TRBV10-3|.|TRBJ1-5
TGTGCCATCAGTGAATCGACGCAGGGGCATCAGCCCCAGCATTTT
CAISESTQGHQPQHF
>few|TRBV6-1|TRBD2|TRBJ2-1
TGTGCCAGCAGTGTCGTAGCGGGGGGGAATGAGCAGTTCTTC
CASSVVAGGNEQFF
>.|TRBV6-5|.|TRBJ1-1
TGTGCCAGCAGCCGCAGGGCCATGAACACTGAAGCTTTCTTT
CASSRRAMNTEAFF
>.|TRBV4-1|TRBD1|TRBJ1-5
TGCGCCAGCAGCACGGGACAGCACAATCAGCCCCAGCATTTT
CASSTGQHNQPQHF
>.|TRBV29-1|TRBD1|TRBJ2-6
TGCAGCGTTGCGACAGGGGGCCACTCTGGGGCCAACGTCCTGACTTTC
CSVATGGHSGANVLTF
>.|TRBV7-9|.|TRBJ1-2
TGTGCCAGCAGCTTAGGACAGATCTATGGCTACACCTTC
CASSLGQIYGYTF